A single sample gave rise to the 3 T cell receptor beta chains below, sequenced in a study of CD8 T cells in Susac syndrome. With random hexamers, reverse transcription was performed on about 0.5 to 1 ug of RNA. Via MiXCR, TCRdb re-called the immunoSEQ multiplex PCR reads, giving one row per CDR3 protein. The sample carries about 190,000 distinct CDR3 sequences, almost 96% recorded once. The sample taken for sequencing was CD4+ T cells from PBMCs. The source is a human donor with Susac syndrome.

This rearrangement joins TRBV4-3 to TRBJ2-3; possibly TRBD1 or TRBD2 for D (5 bases each). The CDR3 is made up of 13 amino acids. CDR1 and CDR2 from the germline V gene are LGHNA and YSLEER. With 0 bases removed from V and 8 bases from J, the gap between germline ends came to 9 bases. The CDR3 DNA reads as TGCGCCAGCAGCCAAGATGGGACGGGTACGCAGTATTTT. Its protein is CASSQDGTGTQYF.

V is TRBV7-8 and J is TRBJ1-3, with D unclear. V was pared by 6 bases and J by 4 bases, with 13 bases between. The CDR3 length is 14 residues. The germline gives CDR1 SGHVS, CDR2 FQNEAQ. Written as DNA, the CDR3 is TGTGCCAGCAGTCGTGGAGTTTCCGGAAACACCATATATTTT. Encoded protein: CASSRGVSGNTIYF.

This chain uses TRBV19 with TRBJ1-5; D ambiguous. V was cut by 5 bases and J by 2 bases, with 13 bases left in between. Per germline, CDR1 LNHDA and CDR2 SQIVND (reference sequence). This CDR3 region has 15 residues. Here the CDR3 DNA reads TGTGCCAGTAGTTTTGACCGGAGGGGCAATCAGCCCCAGCATTTT. Its protein product is CASSFDRRGNQPQHF.